The 22 T cell receptor beta chains presented below share a single source sample, sequenced in a study of blood T cells in healthy people across ages. A second about 7 to 11 cycle PCR used barcoded and J-beta primers. TCRdb itself ran the 5' RACE reads through MiXCR, one entry per CDR3 protein. The repertoire holds 700,000 to 1,000,000 distinct CDR3 sequences, with 44% as singletons. What was sequenced was blood. The receptors were sampled from a man aged 55 to 69 in good health.

V and J are TRBV5-6 and TRBJ2-5; TRBD2 agrees at 12 bases. The V and J ends lost 2 bases and 5 bases, in that order; junction bases with no gene match: 16. The germline V gene encodes CDR1 SGHDT and CDR2 YYEEEE. There are 19 residues in the CDR3. The CDR3 reads CASSLPYGLLAGGQETQYF. For the CDR3, the DNA is TGTGCCAGCAGCTTACCCTACGGTCTACTAGCGGGAGGTCAGGAGACCCAGTACTTC.

V and J are TRBV2 and TRBJ2-1; perhaps TRBD1 as D (5 bases). CDR1 is SNHLY, CDR2 FYNNEI, per germline. Between the trimmed V and J ends, which lost 6 bases and 10 bases, there was a span of 19 bases. The CDR3 covers 14 residues. The CDR3 here is CASSVDSSVYEQFF. CDR3 nucleotides: TGTGCCAGCAGCGTAGACAGCTCGGTGTACGAGCAGTTCTTC.

Only a few counts were recorded for this clonotype. The chain links TRBV12-3 or TRBV12-4 to TRBJ2-3; D might be TRBD1 (5 bases). This CDR3 contains 16 residues. V lost 7 bases, J lost 3 bases, and 20 bases lay in between. The CDR3 sequence: CASTLSGRETTDTQYF. In nucleotides, the CDR3 is TGTGCCAGCACCCTATCGGGCAGGGAAACAACAGATACGCAGTATTTT.

This clonotype was seen more than once but under ten times. The chain carries TRBV5-1 and TRBJ2-3; 7 positions match TRBD1. Per germline, CDR1 SGHRS and CDR2 YFSETQ. J was trimmed by 7 bases and V by 2 bases; bases with no gene match: 19. The CDR3 spans 18 residues. This CDR3 is CASSLPSEGAAIRNTQYF. CDR3 DNA: TGCGCCAGCAGCTTACCCTCAGAGGGGGCGGCGATACGAAATACGCAGTATTTT.

This rearrangement joins TRBV7-6 to TRBJ2-1; no firm D call. The CDR3 covers 13 residues. CDR1 is SGHVS and CDR2 is FNYEAQ in the germline V gene. V lost 1 base and J 8 bases, leaving 9 bases between the germline ends. The CDR3 bases are TGTGCCAGCAGCTTAGGATATCGCGATGAGCAGTTCTTC. Its translation: CASSLGYRDEQFF.

The chain has TRBV20-1 and TRBJ2-7, with a weak D call TRBD1 (6 bases). The V end was cut by 5 bases, the J end by 6 bases, with 20 bases between. CDR1 and CDR2 (germline): DFQATT, SNEGSKA (reference sequence). CDR3 length: 14 amino acids. CDR3 coding DNA: TGCAGTGCTGGAGGACCCGGACAGTTTCTCGAGCAGTACTTC. Translation: CSAGGPGQFLEQYF.

This clonotype was detected a few times. The chain carries TRBV5-1 and TRBJ2-3; a weak D match, TRBD2 (7 bases). Trimming removed 0 bases at V and 3 bases at J, with 11 bases between. Germline V gene sequence: CDR1 SGHRS, CDR2 YFSETQ. The CDR3 is 15 residues long. The CDR3 nucleotides are TGCGCCAGCAGCTTGGCCAGGGGACTAACAGATACGCAGTATTTT. Its translation is CASSLARGLTDTQYF.

This clonotype has ten or more counts. In nucleotides, the CDR3 is TGTGCCAGCAGCTTAGTGGGGAACAGCGGGGTCTCCTACGAGCAGTACTTC. It translates to CASSLVGNSGVSYEQYF. This sequence joins TRBV7-2 and TRBJ2-7; 7 bases agree with TRBD2. V dropped 1 base and J dropped 0; count of bases not matched to a gene: 9. This CDR3 is 17 amino acids long. The germline gives CDR1 SGHTA, CDR2 FQGNSA.

This chain links TRBV18 with TRBJ2-7, with a possible D match to TRBD2 (5 bases). The CDR3 has 14 residues. Germline V CDR1 and CDR2: KGHSH, LQKENI. Deletions cut 0 bases from V and 5 bases from J, with 11 bases between. CDR3 residues: CASSPPGVWDEQYF. DNA of the CDR3: TGTGCCAGCTCACCACCCGGGGTCTGGGACGAGCAGTACTTC. Supplemented by reference TRBV18 and TRBJ2-7, the full variable domain reads NAGVMQNPRHLVRRRGQEARLRCSPMKGHSHVYWYRQLPEEGLKFMVYLQKENIIDESGMPKERFSAEFPKEGPSILRIQQVVRGDSAAYFCASSPPGVWDEQYFGPGTRLTVT.

J is TRBJ2-7 and V is TRBV5-1; D might be TRBD2 (7 bases). Deletions cut 4 bases from V and 2 bases from J, with 16 bases between. Germline CDR1 SGHRS, CDR2 YFSETQ. CDR3 size: 15 residues. This chain's CDR3 is CASSRDAGGPYEQYF. CDR3 DNA sequence: TGCGCCAGCAGCCGAGACGCCGGGGGGCCCTACGAGCAGTACTTC.

The CDR3 DNA reads as TGCGCCAGCAGCCAAGAATCTGAGGGGGCCTACAATGAGCAGTTCTTC. It translates to CASSQESEGAYNEQFF. The gene calls are TRBV4-3 and TRBJ2-1; a possible D gene is TRBD1 (6 bases). Germline lookup yields CDR1 LGHNA and CDR2 YSLEER. V was clipped by 0 bases and J by 2 bases, with 11 bases between them. This CDR3 has 16 residues.

J is TRBJ1-1 and V is TRBV7-9; D ambiguous. Deletions cut 10 bases from V and 4 bases from J, with 13 bases between. The CDR3 sequence is 12 residues long. CDR1 is SEHNR and CDR2 is FQNEAQ in the germline V gene (reference sequence). The CDR3 nucleotides are TGTGCCACCAGGCCGCGTGGCACTGAAGCTTTCTTT. Its translation: CATRPRGTEAFF.

The sample holds many counts of this clonotype. The chain employs TRBV29-1 and TRBJ2-1; 7 bases match TRBD2. Unmatched junction bases numbered 5, after V lost 7 bases and J lost 2 bases. In germline, CDR1 is SQVTM, CDR2 ANQGSEA. The CDR3 totals 13 residues. For the CDR3, the DNA is TGCAGCGCCAGGCGGGGGACCTACAATGAGCAGTTCTTC. The encoded protein is CSARRGTYNEQFF.

This clonotype has a handful of counts. With a much larger clone just one base away, this may be a read error. V usage is TRBV10-2 and J usage is TRBJ2-6; D is unresolved. This CDR3 contains 12 residues. Germline V gene lookup returns CDR1 WSHSY and CDR2 SAAADI. The V gene lost 8 bases and the J gene lost 14 bases, with 16 bases spanning the gap. CDR3 nucleotide sequence: TGCGCCAGCGAAGGTGACGCACCCATCCTGACTTTC. Translating it yields CASEGDAPILTF.

The chain recombines TRBV13 with TRBJ1-1; TRBD1 aligns across 7 bases. Germline values: CDR1 PRHDT, CDR2 FYEKMQ (reference sequence). CDR3 length: 15 residues. After removal of 6 bases from V and 3 bases from J, the junction contained 10 bases not matched to a gene. CDR3 nucleotide sequence: TGTGCCAGCAGTCGAGGGGGCTCGGGTCACACTGAAGCTTTCTTT. Translation gives CASSRGGSGHTEAFF.

CDR3 sequence (DNA): TGCGCCAGCAGCCAGGGGACACATAGCAATCAGCCCCAGCATTTT. Encoded protein: CASSQGTHSNQPQHF. The chain joins TRBV4-1 to TRBJ1-5, with a tentative D call TRBD1 (6 bases). Germline V gives CDR1 MGHRA, CDR2 YSYEKL. The CDR3 spans 15 residues. V dropped 3 bases and J dropped 0 bases, with 9 bases sitting between them.

This clonotype was picked up a small number of times. The chain carries TRBV5-1 and TRBJ2-3; the D gene is possibly TRBD1 (6 bases). Trimming pared 3 bases from V and 4 bases from J, leaving 9 bases between. In germline, CDR1 is SGHRS, CDR2 YFSETQ. This CDR3 region has 13 residues. This chain's CDR3 is CASSSPGADTQYF. CDR3 DNA: TGCGCCAGCAGCTCCCCAGGGGCAGATACGCAGTATTTT.

The V gene is TRBV27, the J gene TRBJ2-3, with 9 bases lining up with TRBD2. The CDR3 sequence is 16 residues long. Unmatched junction bases numbered 9, after V lost 5 bases and J lost 3 bases. Germline lookup yields CDR1 MNHEY and CDR2 SMNVEV (reference sequence). As DNA, the CDR3 is TGTGCCAGCAGTAAAGGGACTAGCAGAGTTACAGATACGCAGTATTTT. This gives the protein CASSKGTSRVTDTQYF.

This clonotype showed up just a few times. This chain connects TRBV7-9 to TRBJ1-4, with 9 bases fitting TRBD1. Germline CDR1 reads SEHNR; CDR2 reads FQNEAQ (reference sequence). V was clipped by 4 bases and J by 6 bases; unmatched bases: 9. CDR3 length: 16 amino acids. The CDR3, as DNA: TGTGCCAGCAGCTCCGCCGGGACAGGGATCCATGAAAAACTGTTTTTT. This codes for CASSSAGTGIHEKLFF.

This clonotype was observed a handful of times. The chain combines TRBV20-1 with TRBJ2-1; 12 nucleotides align to TRBD2. This CDR3 is 16 amino acids long. Germline-derived CDR1 and CDR2 are DFQATT and SNEGSKA (reference sequence). The ends lost 2 bases at V and 6 bases at J; junction bases unmatched: 8. CDR3 bases: TGCAGTGCTAGAAACCAACTAGCGGGGGGCTCCAATGAGCAGTTCTTC. Amino acid sequence: CSARNQLAGGSNEQFF.

In its sample, this clonotype was seen a few times. This chain joins TRBV4-1 and TRBJ2-4; TRBD1 might be the D (5 bases). CDR1 MGHRA and CDR2 YSYEKL come from the germline V gene. Between the trimmed V and J ends, which lost 4 bases and 5 bases, there was a span of 12 bases. The CDR3 runs 14 residues. CDR3 in DNA: TGCGCCAGCAGCCTTCAGACCAGGGAAAACATTCAGTACTTC. Residues: CASSLQTRENIQYF.

This clonotype turned up a few times. This sequence joins TRBV20-1 and TRBJ2-7; 8 nucleotides match TRBD1. V was pared by 6 bases and J by 0 bases, with 7 bases of the junction left unmatched. The germline V gene encodes CDR1 DFQATT and CDR2 SNEGSKA (reference sequence). This CDR3 region has 14 residues. In nucleotides, the CDR3 is TGCAGTGCAAGGACAGGGAAGGGCTCCTACGAGCAGTACTTC. Its protein product is CSARTGKGSYEQYF.